The next 26 T cell receptor beta chains were all read from a single sample in a study of shared clonotypes between healthy human individuals. Repertoires were generated with immunoSEQ multiplex PCR, while TCRdb's copy carries only in-frame clones and drops some. Altogether 2,100,000 or so clones are present, 90% to 96% being singletons, with the ten largest covering 0.13%. The sequenced material came from naive CD4+ T cells sorted from blood. As for subset: CD45RA+ positively selected. These receptors all come from a man between 18 and 35 years old in good health.

The chain carries TRBV2 and TRBJ2-2; TRBD2 matches 7 bases. The CDR3 extends over 15 amino acids. The V gene end was trimmed by 8 bases and the J gene end by 2 bases; junction bases not matched to a gene: 8. The germline V gene encodes CDR1 SNHLY and CDR2 FYNNEI. CDR3 sequence (DNA): TGTGCCAGCGTTAAGCGGGAAACAAACACCGGGGAGCTGTTTTTT. This gives the protein CASVKRETNTGELFF.

A word on this clone: Other DNA sequences in this sample translate to the same CDR3. As DNA, the CDR3 is TGCGCCAGCAGCCAAAAGACAGGGGGCACTGAAGCTTTCTTT. Translation gives CASSQKTGGTEAFF. The chain combines TRBV4-3 with TRBJ1-1; 9 bases are a match to TRBD1. Germline CDR1 and CDR2: LGHNA and YSLEER. With 2 bases clipped from V and 4 bases from J, the junction kept 2 bases outside the gene matches. The CDR3 is 14 residues long.

The CDR3 DNA is TGTGCCAGCAGTTTGAAGTACAGACCTAACGGGAATTCACCCCTCCACTTT. This translates into CASSLKYRPNGNSPLHF. J is TRBJ1-6 and V is TRBV27; no clear D gene. In germline, CDR1 is MNHEY, CDR2 SMNVEV (reference sequence). The CDR3 spans 17 residues. V was pared by 3 bases and J by 7 bases, with 19 bases between.

The CDR3 spells CASSSSGRLNTEAFF. Here the CDR3 DNA reads TGTGCCAGCAGCTCATCGGGACGACTGAACACTGAAGCTTTCTTT. The chain joins TRBV7-2 to TRBJ1-1, with D maybe TRBD1 (5 bases). The germline V gene has CDR1 SGHTA and CDR2 FQGNSA. The CDR3 consists of 15 residues. V lost 4 bases and J 0 bases, leaving 12 bases between the germline ends.

The V call is TRBV2, the J call TRBJ2-5, with D maybe TRBD1 (6 bases). The CDR3 is 12 residues long. Germline V gene sequence: CDR1 SNHLY, CDR2 FYNNEI. V dropped 8 bases and J dropped 4 bases, with 11 bases sitting between them. The CDR3 sequence: CASSDSGETQYF. The DNA for the CDR3 is TGTGCCAGCTCGGACAGTGGAGAGACCCAGTACTTC.

The chain employs TRBV18 and TRBJ2-3, with 11 bases lining up with TRBD2. The trim removed 3 bases at V and 1 base at J, leaving 12 bases unmatched. Germline V gene lookup returns CDR1 KGHSH and CDR2 LQKENI. The CDR3 spans 19 residues. CDR3 loop: CASSPYGKTSGIGTDTQYF. CDR3 DNA sequence: TGTGCCAGCTCACCCTATGGCAAGACTAGCGGGATAGGCACAGATACGCAGTATTTT.

V gene TRBV25-1 combines with J gene TRBJ2-1; no clear D gene. The CDR3 runs 13 residues. V lost 3 bases to trimming and J lost 9 bases, with 12 bases between them. CDR1 and CDR2 (germline): MGHDK, SYGVNS. DNA of the CDR3: TGTGCCAGCAGTGAGTGGCAAGGAGCTGAGCAGTTCTTC. It yields the protein CASSEWQGAEQFF.

This clone was detected once. The chain uses TRBV18 and TRBJ1-5; 9 positions match TRBD1. With V trimmed by 5 bases and J by 3 bases, 8 bases remained unmatched. The CDR3 extends over 16 amino acids. Germline V gene lookup returns CDR1 KGHSH and CDR2 LQKENI. CDR3 coding DNA: TGTGCCAGCTCAGCCACGGACAGGGGCCTCAATCAGCCCCAGCATTTT. This gives the protein CASSATDRGLNQPQHF.

The chain combines TRBV30 with TRBJ1-2, with D possibly being TRBD1 (5 bases). The CDR3 covers 14 residues. The germline gives CDR1 GTSNPN, CDR2 SVGIG (reference sequence). V dropped 4 bases and J dropped 2 bases, with 14 bases sitting between them. The DNA of the CDR3 is TGTGCCTGGAAAGCGGGACGAAAGAACTATGGCTACACCTTC. Its protein product is CAWKAGRKNYGYTF.

The CDR3 nucleotides read TGTGCCAGCAAGGCCTCACGTTTGAGCTCTGGAAACACCATATATTTT. This translates into CASKASRLSSGNTIYF. This chain connects TRBV2 to TRBJ1-3; D is unclear. The CDR3 runs to 16 residues. Between the trimmed V and J ends, which lost 7 bases and 0 bases, there was a span of 16 bases. Germline CDR1 reads SNHLY; CDR2 reads FYNNEI.

The chain links TRBV5-1 to TRBJ2-3, with a possible D match to TRBD2 (6 bases). The CDR3 runs 17 residues. Trimming shortened V by 5 bases and J by 5 bases, and 24 bases separated the two germline ends. CDR1 SGHRS and CDR2 YFSETQ come from the germline V gene. The CDR3: CASSRRWTGTGGDTQYF. Written as DNA, the CDR3 is TGCGCCAGCAGTCGGAGGTGGACCGGGACTGGAGGAGATACGCAGTATTTT.

V is TRBV10-2 and J is TRBJ1-2, with a tentative D call TRBD1 (5 bases). Germline-derived CDR1 and CDR2 are WSHSY and SAAADI. V lost 3 bases to trimming and J lost 1 base, with 9 bases between them. This CDR3 is built from 14 residues. Here the CDR3 DNA reads TGCGCCAGCAGTGACTCGACAGTTAACTATGGCTACACCTTC. Translated, it gives CASSDSTVNYGYTF.

The chain uses TRBV30 and TRBJ1-3; D is uncertain. Germline V gives CDR1 GTSNPN, CDR2 SVGIG (reference sequence). The CDR3 is made up of 11 amino acids. V was clipped by 6 bases and J by 0 bases, with 3 bases between them. CDR3 nucleotide sequence: TGTGCCTGCGGCTCTGGAAACACCATATATTTT. Its translation is CACGSGNTIYF.

A note on this clone: This CDR3 is also generated by other DNA sequences in the sample. This sequence joins TRBV9 and TRBJ1-5; D gene ambiguous. Germline loops: CDR1 SGDLS, CDR2 YYNGEE. Trimming stripped 0 bases from V and 2 bases from J, with 6 bases between. CDR3 length equals 14 residues. CDR3 bases: TGTGCCAGCAGCGTAGGGGAGGGCAATCAGCCCCAGCATTTT. Translated, it gives CASSVGEGNQPQHF.

The chain has TRBV4-1 and TRBJ2-7, with TRBD1 as a possible D gene (5 bases). CDR1 is MGHRA, CDR2 YSYEKL, per germline. The CDR3 has 14 amino acids. V lost 3 bases and J lost 2, with 11 bases in between. The CDR3 loop reads CASSQSWGPYEQYF. The CDR3 DNA is TGCGCCAGCAGCCAGAGTTGGGGCCCCTACGAGCAGTACTTC.

This chain connects TRBV25-1 to TRBJ2-3, with D uncertain. In germline, CDR1 is MGHDK, CDR2 SYGVNS. Trimming cost V 3 bases and J 8 bases, with 15 bases left between them. This CDR3 contains 14 residues. In DNA, the CDR3 is TGTGCCAGCAGTGACCTGACCCAGGTAGCTACGCAGTATTTT. Protein sequence: CASSDLTQVATQYF.

The chain couples TRBV7-2 to TRBJ2-4; 8 positions agree with TRBD2. The V segment lost 5 bases and the J segment 4 bases; nucleotides outside the gene matches: 4. The CDR3 runs to 14 residues. CDR1 SGHTA and CDR2 FQGNSA come from the germline V gene. CDR3 bases: TGTGCCAGCAGCGTTAGCGGGAAAAAAAACATTCAGTACTTC. It is translated as CASSVSGKKNIQYF.

The chain uses TRBV19 and TRBJ1-4; D not certain. V gave up 0 bases and J gave up 11 bases, with 22 bases separating them. Germline V gene data show CDR1 as LNHDA and CDR2 as SQIVND (reference sequence). This CDR3 has 17 residues. CDR3 loop: CASSIDRGYSYPDKLFF. CDR3 DNA: TGTGCCAGTAGTATAGATCGCGGGTATAGTTATCCCGATAAACTGTTTTTT.

J is TRBJ2-1 and V is TRBV7-9, with TRBD2 matching 8 bases. The germline gives CDR1 SEHNR, CDR2 FQNEAQ (reference sequence). The V segment lost 7 bases and the J segment 0 bases; nucleotides outside the gene matches: 14. The CDR3 extends over 18 amino acids. The CDR3 nucleotides read TGTGCCAGCATCCTCGGGACTAGAACCCAATTCTCCTACAATGAGCAGTTCTTC. This gives the protein CASILGTRTQFSYNEQFF.

The sample holds one count of this clone. CDR3 bases: TGTGCCAGCAGCTTGGATGAGGGGCAGGGGAACACTGAAGCTTTCTTT. It translates to CASSLDEGQGNTEAFF. The chain recombines TRBV5-4 with TRBJ1-1; maybe TRBD1 (5 bases). Germline CDR1 reads SGHNT; CDR2 reads YYREEE (reference sequence). CDR3 length: 16 amino acids. Trimming took off 0 bases at V and 1 base at J, with 13 bases between the two ends. The full variable domain, its missing parts supplied by reference TRBV5-4 and TRBJ1-1, is ETGVTQSPTHLIKTRGQQVTLRCSSQSGHNTVSWYQQALGQGPQFIFQYYREEENGRGNFPPRFSGLQFPNYSSELNVNALELDDSALYLCASSLDEGQGNTEAFFGQGTRLTVV.

The CDR3 sequence is CASKDRGNQPQHF. The CDR3 DNA reads TGTGCCAGCAAGGACAGGGGCAATCAGCCCCAGCATTTT. The rearrangement links TRBV28 to TRBJ1-5; 8 nucleotides agree with TRBD1. V was pared by 7 bases and J by 2 bases, with 1 base of the junction left unmatched. This CDR3 comprises 13 residues. Germline assignment: CDR1 MDHEN and CDR2 SYDVKM.

Details on this clone: The junction departs from germline at one end; a sequencing error may be responsible. V is TRBV10-2 and J is TRBJ2-1, with D possibly matching TRBD2 (6 bases). Germline CDR1 reads WSHSY; CDR2 reads SAAADI. There are 13 residues in the CDR3. CDR3 DNA sequence: TGCGCCAGCAGGGAGTCGGGGGACAATGAGCAGTTCTTC. It specifies CASRESGDNEQFF.

This clone was seen just once. V gene TRBV30 combines with J gene TRBJ1-4; 8 positions match TRBD1. J was trimmed by 8 bases and V by 1 base; bases with no gene match: 9. The CDR3 spans 15 residues. CDR1 is GTSNPN and CDR2 is SVGIG in the germline V gene (reference sequence). The DNA of the CDR3 is TGTGCCTGGAGTGCCTCGGACAGGGAGGGCGAAAAACTGTTTTTT. Protein sequence: CAWSASDREGEKLFF. Variable domain in full (rest from reference TRBV30 and TRBJ1-4): SQTIHQWPATLVQPVGSPLSLECTVEGTSNPNLYWYRQAAGRGLQLLFYSVGIGQISSEVPQNLSASRPQDRQFILSSKKLLLSDSGFYLCAWSASDREGEKLFFGSGTQLSVL.

V is TRBV28 and J is TRBJ2-2; D is uncertain. Germline lookup yields CDR1 MDHEN and CDR2 SYDVKM. The CDR3 loop spans 13 amino acids. V lost 2 bases, J lost 9 bases, and 10 bases lay in between. CDR3: CASSLPGNRELFF. As DNA, the CDR3 is TGTGCCAGCAGTTTACCAGGCAACAGGGAGCTGTTTTTT.

The chain links TRBV4-1 to TRBJ1-3; D uncertain. V dropped 0 bases and J dropped 3 bases, with 21 bases sitting between them. CDR1 is MGHRA, CDR2 YSYEKL, per germline. CDR3 length: 19 residues. The CDR3 DNA reads as TGCGCCAGCAGCCAAGATATACGGTGGGTGGCGACGAGTGGAAACACCATATATTTT. Protein: CASSQDIRWVATSGNTIYF.

This chain links TRBV4-1 with TRBJ2-1; 7 nucleotides match TRBD1. Germline V gives CDR1 MGHRA, CDR2 YSYEKL. With V trimmed by 3 bases and J by 7 bases, 9 bases remained unmatched. This CDR3 is built from 15 residues. CDR3 residues: CASSQGVRGRNEQFF. The CDR3 DNA is TGCGCCAGCAGCCAGGGGGTAAGGGGGCGTAATGAGCAGTTCTTC.